This TCR beta chain was sequenced in a study of cytotoxic CD8 clonotypes in ibrutinib-treated CLL. Study overall: Of the patients, over ten were relapsed/refractory, approximately 15 treatment-naive and 17 to 18 IGHV unmutated.

In the case of this clone: What it binds is not known.

The repertoire was sequenced with immunoSEQ multiplex PCR; TCRdb's copy has only in-frame clones and lacks some. Found here are approximately 170,000 clones, approximately 90% of them singletons; the top ten hold 3% to 3.5%. Trimming removed 8 bases at V and 3 bases at J, with 15 bases between. The CDR3 has 14 residues. Germline assignment: CDR1 MNHEY and CDR2 SVGAGI. Study-wide results and limits: Public clonotypes were seen rarely and were contracted or stable on treatment. Patients showed higher baseline clonality than age-matched healthy donors, and it tracked circulating CD8+ T-cell counts. Clonality grew at ibrutinib response; at progression, it decreased back toward baseline.

The source is a human donor with chronic lymphocytic leukemia. Sequences were derived from PBMCs, sampled at disease progression, from a patient treated with ibrutinib. V is TRBV6-5 and J is TRBJ2-3, with D unclear. This CDR3 is CASAPLQKTDTQYF. As DNA, the CDR3 is TGTGCCAGCGCCCCCCTCCAGAAGACAGATACGCAGTATTTT.